This entry lists 2 T cell receptor beta chains sequenced from one sample in a study of T cell responses to AZD1222 COVID-19 vaccine. Generated by immunoSEQ multiplex PCR, the TCRdb table keeps only in-frame clones and is missing some. The sample lists approximately 140,000 clones; around 90% were seen once. The specimen comprised peripheral blood, sampled 28 days after the second AZD1222 dose. Receptor source: an adult who received the AZD1222 COVID-19 vaccine.

This clone was recorded only once. V gene TRBV21-1 combines with J gene TRBJ2-7. TRBV21-1 is labeled a pseudogene. CDR3 length: 14 amino acids. The CDR3 protein is CATQNRVTTYEQYF. The CDR3 DNA sequence: TGTGCCACCCAAAATCGGGTGACAACCTACGAGCAGTACTTC.

The rearrangement uses TRBV6-2 or TRBV6-3 and TRBJ2-1, with 7 nucleotides matching TRBD1. CDR1 is MNHEY and CDR2 is SVGEGT in the germline V gene. The length of the CDR3 is 18 residues. V shed 4 bases, J shed 0 bases, and the junction held 12 bases outside the gene matches. CDR3 nucleotides: TGTGCCAGCAGTTCGGTAACAGGGGCCCATAGCTCCTACAATGAGCAGTTCTTC. It yields the protein CASSSVTGAHSSYNEQFF.